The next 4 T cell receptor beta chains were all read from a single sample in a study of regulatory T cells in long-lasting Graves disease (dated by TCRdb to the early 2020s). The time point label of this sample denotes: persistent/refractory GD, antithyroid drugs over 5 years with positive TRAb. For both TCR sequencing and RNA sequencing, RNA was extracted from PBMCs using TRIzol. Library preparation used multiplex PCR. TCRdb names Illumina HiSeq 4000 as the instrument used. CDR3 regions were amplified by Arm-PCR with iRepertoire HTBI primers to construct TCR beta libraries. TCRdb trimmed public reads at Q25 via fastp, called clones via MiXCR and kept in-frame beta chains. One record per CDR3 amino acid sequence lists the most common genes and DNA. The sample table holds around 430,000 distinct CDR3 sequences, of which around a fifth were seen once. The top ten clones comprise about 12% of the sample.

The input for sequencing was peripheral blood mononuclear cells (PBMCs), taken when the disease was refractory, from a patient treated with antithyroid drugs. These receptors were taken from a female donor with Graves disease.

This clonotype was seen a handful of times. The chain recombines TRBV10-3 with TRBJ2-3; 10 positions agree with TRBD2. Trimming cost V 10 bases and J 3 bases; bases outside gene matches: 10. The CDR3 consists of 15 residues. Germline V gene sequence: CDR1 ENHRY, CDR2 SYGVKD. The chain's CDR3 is CARTVRSGRTDTQYF. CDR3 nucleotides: TGTGCCAGGACCGTCCGTAGCGGGAGGACAGATACGCAGTATTTT.

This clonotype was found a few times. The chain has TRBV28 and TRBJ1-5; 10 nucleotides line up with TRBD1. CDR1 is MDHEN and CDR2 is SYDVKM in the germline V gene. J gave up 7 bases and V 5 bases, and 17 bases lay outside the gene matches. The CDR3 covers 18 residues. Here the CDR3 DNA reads TGTGCCAGCAGTGAGACCGGGACAGGGGTTTTTTGGGGACAGCCCCAGCATTTT. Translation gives CASSETGTGVFWGQPQHF.

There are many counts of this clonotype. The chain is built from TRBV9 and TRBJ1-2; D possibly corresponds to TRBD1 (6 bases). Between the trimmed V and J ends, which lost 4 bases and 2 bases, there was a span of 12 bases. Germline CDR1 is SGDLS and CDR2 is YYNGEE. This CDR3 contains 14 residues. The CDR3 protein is CASSPQGSNYGYTF. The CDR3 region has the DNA TGTGCCAGCAGCCCACAGGGATCCAACTATGGCTACACCTTC.

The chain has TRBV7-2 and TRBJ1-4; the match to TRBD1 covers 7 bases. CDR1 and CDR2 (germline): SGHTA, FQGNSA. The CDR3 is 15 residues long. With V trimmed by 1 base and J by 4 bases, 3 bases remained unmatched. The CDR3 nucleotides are TGTGCCAGCAGCTTAGTCGGGACAGTTAATGAAAAACTGTTTTTT. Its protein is CASSLVGTVNEKLFF.